The 20 T cell receptor beta chains reported below all come from one sample, sequenced in a study of chronic HIV infection and antiretroviral therapy. One entry per CDR3 protein, called by TCRdb with MiXCR from the 5' RACE reads. The repertoire holds about 48,000 distinct CDR3 sequences, with 15% to 20% as singletons. Sequences were obtained from peripheral blood. All receptors derive from an adult who had HIV and had not received antiretroviral therapy, or was an uninfected healthy control (not recorded which).

A few counts support this clonotype. This chain links TRBV20-1 with TRBJ1-2, with 7 positions matching TRBD1. Losses at the gene ends were 5 bases for V and 5 bases for J; bases not matched to a gene: 5. This CDR3 is built from 12 residues. Germline values: CDR1 DFQATT, CDR2 SNEGSKA (reference sequence). CDR3 protein: CSALQGRYGYTF. As DNA, the CDR3 is TGCAGTGCTTTACAGGGGAGGTATGGCTACACCTTC.

The table lists this clonotype with a few counts. The chain carries TRBV18 and TRBJ2-1, with D possibly matching TRBD1 (5 bases). This CDR3 has 17 residues. Germline V gene data show CDR1 as KGHSH and CDR2 as LQKENI. V was clipped by 2 bases and J by 3 bases, with 17 bases between them. In DNA, the CDR3 is TGTGCCAGCTCACCAAGCAGGGTCTCCCTTAACTACAATGAGCAGTTCTTC. Translated, it gives CASSPSRVSLNYNEQFF.

This sequence joins TRBV2 and TRBJ1-5; D unclear. This CDR3 region has 15 residues. V lost 3 bases and J lost 10, with 19 bases in between. In germline, CDR1 is SNHLY, CDR2 FYNNEI. This CDR3 is CASSEIPLSPRPQHF. CDR3 nucleotide sequence: TGTGCCAGCAGTGAGATACCGCTAAGTCCCCGACCCCAGCATTTT.

This clonotype was detected many times. The chain couples TRBV2 to TRBJ1-5; the D is unclear. The CDR3 has 12 amino acids. The germline V and J ends were trimmed by 5 bases and 0 bases, with 2 bases remaining between them. Germline CDR1 is SNHLY and CDR2 is FYNNEI. CDR3 bases: TGTGCCAGCAGTAATAGCAATCAGCCCCAGCATTTT. Encoded protein: CASSNSNQPQHF.

The V call is TRBV28, the J call TRBJ1-1; D not certain. Deletions cut 2 bases from V and 10 bases from J, with 11 bases between. The CDR3 is made up of 12 amino acids. CDR1 and CDR2 (germline): MDHEN, SYDVKM. CDR3 DNA sequence: TGTGCCAGCAGTTTAGCGGTCCCTGGAGCTTTCTTT. This sequence encodes CASSLAVPGAFF.

V and J are TRBV29-1 and TRBJ2-2, with D perhaps given as TRBD1 or TRBD2 (5 bases each). V dropped 7 bases and J dropped 3 bases, with 15 bases sitting between them. CDR3 length equals 14 residues. Per the germline V gene, CDR1 is SQVTM and CDR2 is ANQGSEA. In nucleotides, the CDR3 is TGCAGCGCAGGGAGTCTGGGTGACACCGGGGAGCTGTTTTTT. Encoded protein: CSAGSLGDTGELFF.

The chain has TRBV15 and TRBJ1-2; TRBD1 aligns across 11 bases. The CDR3 spans 17 residues. Trimming cost V 0 bases and J 5 bases; bases outside gene matches: 8. Germline V CDR1 and CDR2: LNHNV, YYDKDF (reference sequence). The CDR3 region is CATSRDLGQGEIYGYTF. The CDR3 DNA sequence: TGTGCCACCAGCAGAGATCTGGGACAGGGGGAGATTTATGGCTACACCTTC.

The chain joins TRBV7-2 to TRBJ2-7; D unclear. Germline CDR1 is SGHTA and CDR2 is FQGNSA. With 5 bases removed from V and 2 bases from J, the gap between germline ends came to 7 bases. The length of the CDR3 is 12 residues. Written as DNA, the CDR3 is TGTGCCAGCAGCCCCCCGACCTACGAGCAGTACTTC. Translated: CASSPPTYEQYF.

This clonotype has a handful of counts. V gene TRBV28 combines with J gene TRBJ2-5; D might be TRBD2 (7 bases). The CDR3 has 19 amino acids. V lost 8 bases and J 0 bases, leaving 28 bases between the germline ends. Germline values: CDR1 MDHEN, CDR2 SYDVKM. CDR3 protein: CASGRSGTKPGGHQETQYF. CDR3 bases: TGTGCCAGCGGACGCTCCGGGACTAAGCCCGGGGGGCACCAAGAGACCCAGTACTTC. Full variable domain (remainder filled in from reference TRBV28 and TRBJ2-5): DVKVTQSSRYLVKRTGEKVFLECVQDMDHENMFWYRQDPGLGLRLIYFSYDVKMKEKGDIPEGYSVSREKKERFSLILESASTNQTSMYLCASGRSGTKPGGHQETQYFGPGTRLLVL.

The table lists this clonotype with a few counts. The V and J genes are TRBV29-1 and TRBJ1-2; D remains ambiguous. The CDR3 has 11 residues. Germline loops: CDR1 SQVTM, CDR2 ANQGSEA. V shed 8 bases and J shed 7 bases, with 14 bases lying between them. The CDR3 sequence: CSSVEGGGYTF. The CDR3 DNA reads TGCAGCTCCGTCGAGGGAGGTGGCTACACCTTC.

This clonotype was found a few times. The rearrangement joins TRBV29-1 to TRBJ2-3, with 9 bases fitting TRBD1. The CDR3 has 13 amino acids. Per the germline V gene, CDR1 is SQVTM and CDR2 is ANQGSEA. J lost 3 bases, V lost 7 bases, and 5 bases had no gene match. The CDR3 spells CSASGTGTDTQYF. The CDR3 bases are TGCAGCGCCTCCGGGACAGGGACAGATACGCAGTATTTT.

The rearrangement uses TRBV28 and TRBJ2-7; 7 positions match TRBD1. Losses at the gene ends were 3 bases for V and 6 bases for J; bases not matched to a gene: 8. CDR1 MDHEN and CDR2 SYDVKM come from the germline V gene. The CDR3 length is 14 residues. The CDR3 loop is CASSFDRDIGEQYF. The CDR3 coding sequence is TGTGCCAGCAGTTTTGACAGGGATATTGGCGAGCAGTACTTC.

This clonotype showed up just a few times. The rearrangement uses TRBV5-5 and TRBJ2-1; maybe TRBD2 (6 bases). The CDR3 loop spans 16 amino acids. V was cut by 2 bases and J by 1 base, with 13 bases left in between. CDR1 is SGHKS, CDR2 YYEKEE, per germline (reference sequence). CDR3 protein: CASSFGGRGSYNEQFF. The CDR3 DNA reads TGTGCCAGCAGCTTCGGAGGGCGCGGGTCCTACAATGAGCAGTTCTTC.

The chain employs TRBV9 and TRBJ2-3; perhaps TRBD1 as D (5 bases). V dropped 0 bases and J dropped 4 bases, with 12 bases sitting between them. This CDR3 is 15 amino acids long. Germline assignment: CDR1 SGDLS and CDR2 YYNGEE. CDR3 sequence reads: CASSVGGPPPDTQYF. The CDR3 coding sequence is TGTGCCAGCAGCGTAGGGGGCCCCCCCCCAGATACGCAGTATTTT.

This clonotype appeared a few times. V is TRBV28 and J is TRBJ1-5; D call uncertain. CDR3 length: 13 residues. Germline CDR1 MDHEN, CDR2 SYDVKM. Trimming took 6 bases from V and 0 from J, leaving 6 bases between them. The CDR3 nucleotides are TGTGCCAGCAGGAGCAATAGCAATCAGCCCCAGCATTTT. It is translated as CASRSNSNQPQHF.

The rearrangement joins TRBV28 to TRBJ1-5; D gene unclear. Germline V gene lookup returns CDR1 MDHEN and CDR2 SYDVKM. Trimming stripped 3 bases from V and 6 bases from J, with 3 bases between. The CDR3 has 11 residues. The CDR3 bases are TGTGCCAGCAGTTTTGGTCAGCCCCAGCATTTT. This gives the protein CASSFGQPQHF.

This chain uses TRBV6-5 with TRBJ2-1; D may be TRBD1 (6 bases). The length of the CDR3 is 15 residues. The V and J ends lost 6 bases and 0 bases respectively, with 12 bases between them. Germline loops: CDR1 MNHEY, CDR2 SVGAGI. The CDR3 DNA is TGTGCCAGCAGCACCGACAGGAGCTCCTACAATGAGCAGTTCTTC. Translation: CASSTDRSSYNEQFF.

The V call is TRBV27, the J call TRBJ2-1; D is unclear. The germline V gene encodes CDR1 MNHEY and CDR2 SMNVEV (reference sequence). This CDR3 contains 14 residues. V dropped 5 bases and J dropped 8 bases, with 16 bases sitting between them. This CDR3 reads CASSLTARGDEQFF. The CDR3, as DNA: TGTGCCAGCAGTCTAACCGCCCGAGGCGATGAGCAGTTCTTC.

Only a few counts were recorded for this clonotype. The chain recombines TRBV7-3 with TRBJ2-1; TRBD2 matches 9 bases. Trimming took 0 bases from V and 7 from J; bases not matched to a gene: 4. The CDR3 has 15 residues. Germline V gene sequence: CDR1 SGHTA, CDR2 FQGTGA. In DNA form, the CDR3 reads TGTGCCAGCAGCTTAACGGGGCTAGCGGGAAATGAGCAGTTCTTC. Its translation is CASSLTGLAGNEQFF.

This clonotype was seen a few times. V gene TRBV5-6 combines with J gene TRBJ1-1; TRBD1 might be the D (5 bases). Germline loops: CDR1 SGHDT, CDR2 YYEEEE. This CDR3 has 15 residues. V lost 5 bases, J lost 4 bases, and 18 bases lay in between. The DNA of the CDR3 is TGTGCCAGCAGGCACCCATCCCGGGACCCCACTGAAGCTTTCTTT. This gives the protein CASRHPSRDPTEAFF.